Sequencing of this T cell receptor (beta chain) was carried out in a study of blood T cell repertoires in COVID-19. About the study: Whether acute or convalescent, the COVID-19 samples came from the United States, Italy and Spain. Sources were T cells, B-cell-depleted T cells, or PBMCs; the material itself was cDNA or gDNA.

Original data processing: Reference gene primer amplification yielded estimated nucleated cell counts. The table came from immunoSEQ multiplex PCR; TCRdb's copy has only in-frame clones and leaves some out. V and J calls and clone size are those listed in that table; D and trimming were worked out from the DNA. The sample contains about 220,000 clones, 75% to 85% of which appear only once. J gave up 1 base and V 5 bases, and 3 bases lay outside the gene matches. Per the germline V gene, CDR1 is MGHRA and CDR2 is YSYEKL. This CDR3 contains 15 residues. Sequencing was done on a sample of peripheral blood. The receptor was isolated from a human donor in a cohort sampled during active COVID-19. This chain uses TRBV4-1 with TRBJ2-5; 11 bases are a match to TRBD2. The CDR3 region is CASSYSGRGQETQYF. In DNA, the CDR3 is TGCGCCAGCAGCTATAGCGGGAGGGGCCAAGAGACCCAGTACTTC.